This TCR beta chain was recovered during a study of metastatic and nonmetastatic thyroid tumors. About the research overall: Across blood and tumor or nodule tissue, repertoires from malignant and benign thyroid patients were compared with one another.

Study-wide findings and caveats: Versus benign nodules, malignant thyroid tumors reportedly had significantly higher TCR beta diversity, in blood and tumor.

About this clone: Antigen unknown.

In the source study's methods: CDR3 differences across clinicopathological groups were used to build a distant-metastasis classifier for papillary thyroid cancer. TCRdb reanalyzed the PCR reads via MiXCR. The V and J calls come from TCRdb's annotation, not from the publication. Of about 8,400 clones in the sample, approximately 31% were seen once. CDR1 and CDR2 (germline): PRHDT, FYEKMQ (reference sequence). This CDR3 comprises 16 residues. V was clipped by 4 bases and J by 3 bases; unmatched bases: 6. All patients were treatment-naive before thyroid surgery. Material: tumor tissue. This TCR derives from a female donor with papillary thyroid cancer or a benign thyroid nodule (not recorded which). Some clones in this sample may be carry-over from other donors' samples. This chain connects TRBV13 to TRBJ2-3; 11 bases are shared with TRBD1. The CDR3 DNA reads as TGTGCCAGCAGCTCTACCGGGACAGGGGGGACAGATACGCAGTATTTT. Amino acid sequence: CASSSTGTGGTDTQYF.